The rows below give T cell receptor beta chains drawn from one sample of a study of T cell changes during pregnancy in multiple sclerosis. Some clones are missing from TCRdb's copy, which holds only in-frame ones; the method was immunoSEQ multiplex PCR. The table includes about 54,000 clones, around 92% detected once. Specimen: peripheral blood, collected after pregnancy. These receptors came from a female donor in good health, enrolled as a control in a pregnancy study. Both conserved end residues are part of each CDR3. A D gene is named only where the DNA matches it firmly.

d_gene,v_gene,CDR3aa
TRBD1,TRBV15,CATSSLTGASTDTQYF
.,TRBV5-1,CASSRAQGDEKLFF
.,TRBV23-1,CASSRPGASGNTIYF
TRBD2,TRBV7-9,CASSLSARTSGPYEQYF
TRBD1,TRBV5-1,CASSLRQGNSYNEQFF
.,TRBV28,CASSFGQSRTYNEQFF
.,TRBV6-5,CASSPEGTGANVLTF
TRBD1,TRBV25-1,CASSSSDRYYTDTQYF
.,TRBV7-6,CASSLGPKDTQYF
.,TRBV29-1,CSAIIGGRGYTF
.,TRBV7-8,CASSLGEGTEAFF
TRBD1,TRBV5-6,CASSSGQGTYNSPLHF
.,TRBV7-9,CASSSGVWTDTQYF
TRBD1,TRBV5-4,CASSPGTGSSQQYF
.,TRBV18,CASSPSSYNSPLHF
.,TRBV7-9,CAAGSGSGGGTDTQYF
TRBD1,TRBV14,CASSLHRGNTEAFF
TRBD1,TRBV30,CAWAPGAQGVANYGYTF
TRBD1,TRBV9,CASSAAGTGSNRPGNTIYF
.,TRBV11-2,CASSLGQGPAYEQYF
.,TRBV5-1,CASSLEGVANEKLFF
.,TRBV29-1,CSSTTVNTGELFF
TRBD2,TRBV7-2,CASSLETSGSHEQFF
.,TRBV9,CASRIYGGGLNTEAFF
.,TRBV4-2,CASSQDVSGTLTNYGYTF
.,TRBV28,CASSTPGQKSYEQYF
TRBD1,TRBV6-1,CASSTDRGPAYEQYF
.,TRBV15,CATSWSGNQPQHF
TRBD1,TRBV7-8,CASSPNRGRENIQYF
.,TRBV11-2,CASSPRLRSQETQYF
.,TRBV15,CATSSRLRSSYNEQFF
TRBD1,TRBV7-9,CASSTGTGALANEKLFF
.,TRBV27,CASSLRQGPLGGYTF